Detailed here is one T cell receptor beta chain. No antigen is known for it. These data originate in a study of T cell responses to AZD1222 COVID-19 vaccine. The method was immunoSEQ multiplex PCR; TCRdb's version includes in-frame clones alone and lacks a portion of them. The repertoire holds roughly 120,000 clones, with 85% to 90% as singletons. Findings of the study overall: Only five or six individuals given AZD1222 were seropositive at baseline. When two AZD1222 doses had been given, Spike-specific TCR breadth and depth rose.

The sequences come from peripheral blood, collected on day 0 of AZD1222 vaccination. This TCR came from an adult in good health.

The CDR3: CASSFRPALREKLFF. The CDR3, as DNA: TGCGCCAGCAGTTTCCGGCCGGCTTTAAGGGAAAAACTGTTTTTT. The rearrangement joins TRBV5-1 to TRBJ1-4, with D uncertain. Per germline, CDR1 SGHRS and CDR2 YFSETQ. The V gene lost 5 bases and the J gene lost 8 bases, with 19 bases spanning the gap. The CDR3 spans 15 residues. The whole variable domain, remainder taken from reference TRBV5-1 and TRBJ1-4, is KAGVTQTPRYLIKTRGQQVTLSCSPISGHRSVSWYQQTPGQGLQFLFEYFSETQRNKGNFPGRFSGRQFSNSRSEMNVSTLELGDSALYLCASSFRPALREKLFFGSGTQLSVL.